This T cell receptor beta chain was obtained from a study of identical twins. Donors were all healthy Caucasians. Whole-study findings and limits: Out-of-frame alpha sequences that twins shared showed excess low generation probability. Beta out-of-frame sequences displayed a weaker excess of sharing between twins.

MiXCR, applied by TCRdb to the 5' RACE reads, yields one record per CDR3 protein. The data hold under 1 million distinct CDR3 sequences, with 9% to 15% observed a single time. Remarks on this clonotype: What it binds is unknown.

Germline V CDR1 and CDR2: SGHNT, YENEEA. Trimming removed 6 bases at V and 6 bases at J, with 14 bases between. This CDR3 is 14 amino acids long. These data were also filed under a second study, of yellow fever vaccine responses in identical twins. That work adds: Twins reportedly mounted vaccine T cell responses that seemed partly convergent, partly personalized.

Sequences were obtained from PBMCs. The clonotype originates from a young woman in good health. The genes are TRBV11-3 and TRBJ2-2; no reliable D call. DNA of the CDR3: TGTGCCAGCAGTCCCCCCGGTCGCTCCGGGGAGCTGTTTTTT. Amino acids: CASSPPGRSGELFF.